The 31 T cell receptor beta chains given below trace back to one sample, sequenced in a study of blood T cell repertoires in COVID-19. Profiled with immunoSEQ multiplex PCR; TCRdb holds only in-frame clones, not every one. The table shows about 150,000 clones, with roughly four fifths occurring only once. The material sequenced was peripheral blood. Source of these receptors: a woman of 80 years or more with acute or convalescent COVID-19.

The chain recombines TRBV6-1 with TRBJ2-7; D may be TRBD1 (5 bases). CDR3 length: 13 residues. V was shortened by 8 bases and J by 3 bases, with 14 bases between the two germline ends. CDR1 MNHNS and CDR2 SASEGT come from the germline V gene. The CDR3 region has the DNA TGTGCCAGCGGGGATGGTAGGGGCTACGAGCAGTACTTC. Translation gives CASGDGRGYEQYF.

This clone was detected once. The chain is built from TRBV30 and TRBJ1-6; 8 bases are a match to TRBD1. CDR1 is GTSNPN and CDR2 is SVGIG in the germline V gene (reference sequence). With 6 bases clipped from V and 8 bases from J, the junction kept 6 bases outside the gene matches. CDR3 length: 13 amino acids. CDR3 residues: CACQTGEDSPLHF. The CDR3 bases are TGTGCCTGTCAGACAGGGGAAGATTCACCCCTCCACTTT. Full variable domain (outside the CDR3, taken from reference TRBV30 and TRBJ1-6): SQTIHQWPATLVQPVGSPLSLECTVEGTSNPNLYWYRQAAGRGLQLLFYSVGIGQISSEVPQNLSASRPQDRQFILSSKKLLLSDSGFYLCACQTGEDSPLHFGNGTRLTVT.

The chain has TRBV13 and TRBJ1-1, with TRBD1 identical over 8 bases. After removal of 3 bases from V and 4 bases from J, the junction contained 4 bases not matched to a gene. The germline V gene has CDR1 PRHDT and CDR2 FYEKMQ (reference sequence). The CDR3 is 14 amino acids. Here the CDR3 reads CASSFQGAGTEAFF. Written as DNA, the CDR3 is TGTGCCAGCAGCTTCCAGGGGGCTGGCACTGAAGCTTTCTTT.

The chain is built from TRBV10-3 and TRBJ1-1; 9 bases fit TRBD1. Unmatched junction bases numbered 5, after V lost 4 bases and J lost 5 bases. The germline gives CDR1 ENHRY, CDR2 SYGVKD. This CDR3 spans 14 amino acids. The CDR3 sequence is CAISVSGTGTEAFF. CDR3 nucleotides: TGTGCCATCAGTGTCTCTGGGACAGGGACTGAAGCTTTCTTT.

The chain couples TRBV19 to TRBJ2-1; 9 bases match TRBD1. There are 18 residues in the CDR3. Per germline, CDR1 LNHDA and CDR2 SQIVND (reference sequence). V was pared by 3 bases and J by 7 bases, with 16 bases of the junction left unmatched. The CDR3 reads CASSIGRFGTGRVNEQFF. The CDR3 nucleotides are TGTGCCAGTAGTATTGGAAGATTCGGGACAGGGCGAGTAAATGAGCAGTTCTTC. Looking up the rest from reference TRBV19 and TRBJ2-1 gives the full variable domain: DGGITQSPKYLFRKEGQNVTLSCEQNLNHDAMYWYRQDPGQGLRLIYYSQIVNDFQKGDIAEGYSVSREKKESFPLTVTSAQKNPTAFYLCASSIGRFGTGRVNEQFFGPGTRLTVL.

The genes are TRBV7-6 and TRBJ1-4; unclear D gene. The CDR3 length is 15 residues. The V and J ends lost 1 base and 1 base respectively, with 7 bases between them. The germline V gene encodes CDR1 SGHVS and CDR2 FNYEAQ. In nucleotides, the CDR3 is TGTGCCAGCAGCTTAGTTCGGGAAACTAATGAAAAACTGTTTTTT. It yields the protein CASSLVRETNEKLFF. Together with reference TRBV7-6 and TRBJ1-4, the CDR3 gives the full variable domain: GAGVSQSPRYKVTKRGQDVALRCDPISGHVSLYWYRQALGQGPEFLTYFNYEAQQDKSGLPNDRFSAERPEGSISTLTIQRTEQRDSAMYRCASSLVRETNEKLFFGSGTQLSVL.

The chain recombines TRBV7-9 with TRBJ1-2; no clear D gene. V lost 1 base, J lost 3 bases, and 18 bases lay in between. The CDR3 is 17 residues long. The germline V gene has CDR1 SEHNR and CDR2 FQNEAQ (reference sequence). CDR3 coding DNA: TGTGCCAGCAGCTTAGTGGGCAGTAAACGAGCTTACTATGGCTACACCTTC. Its protein is CASSLVGSKRAYYGYTF. Filled out from reference TRBV7-9 and TRBJ1-2, the complete variable domain reads DTGVSQNPRHKITKRGQNVTFRCDPISEHNRLYWYRQTLGQGPEFLTYFQNEAQLEKSRLLSDRFSAERPKGSFSTLEIQRTEQGDSAMYLCASSLVGSKRAYYGYTFGSGTRLTVV.

The chain couples TRBV6-5 to TRBJ1-5; 9 bases align to TRBD1. After removal of 6 bases from V and 5 bases from J, the junction contained 5 bases not matched to a gene. Germline lookup yields CDR1 MNHEY and CDR2 SVGAGI. This CDR3 comprises 14 residues. The CDR3 nucleotides are TGTGCCAGCAGAACAGGGGGCAGAGATCAGCCCCAGCATTTT. This gives the protein CASRTGGRDQPQHF.

This chain connects TRBV6-5 to TRBJ1-6, with D possibly TRBD1 on 6 matching bases. The CDR3 runs to 13 residues. V was trimmed by 7 bases and J by 7 bases, leaving 11 bases between them. The germline CDR1 and CDR2 sequences are MNHEY and SVGAGI. The CDR3 bases are TGTGCCAGCACTAATACAGGGAATTCACCCCTCCACTTT. Encoded protein: CASTNTGNSPLHF.

CDR3 protein: CAWNPHRSFRGSEKLFF. The CDR3 nucleotides read TGTGCCTGGAACCCACACCGTTCTTTCAGGGGTTCTGAAAAACTGTTTTTT. The gene calls are TRBV30 and TRBJ1-4, with D perhaps TRBD1 (6 bases). Germline assignment: CDR1 GTSNPN and CDR2 SVGIG (reference sequence). CDR3 length: 17 amino acids. Trimming removed 4 bases from V and 7 bases from J, with 25 bases in between.

A few counts support this clone. V usage is TRBV27 and J usage is TRBJ1-2, with D possibly TRBD1 on 5 matching bases. This CDR3 has 16 residues. V was clipped by 6 bases and J by 8 bases, with 25 bases between them. Per the germline V gene, CDR1 is MNHEY and CDR2 is SMNVEV (reference sequence). The CDR3 DNA sequence: TGTGCCAGCAGACGAGCTCAACCAACGCAGGGTGGCGGCTACACCTTC. This translates into CASRRAQPTQGGGYTF.

V gene TRBV7-2 combines with J gene TRBJ2-5, with 7 nucleotides matching TRBD2. The junction had 6 bases not matched to a gene; V was cut back by 3 bases and J by 5 bases. The length of the CDR3 is 14 residues. Germline loops: CDR1 SGHTA, CDR2 FQGNSA. CDR3 in DNA: TGTGCCAGCAGCTTTAGCGGGCCTACGGAGACCCAGTACTTC. It codes for CASSFSGPTETQYF.

The rearrangement links TRBV21-1 to TRBJ1-5; the D call of TRBD1 is as the table states it, not checked on the DNA. TRBV21-1 constitutes a pseudogene. The CDR3 has 15 amino acids. CDR3: CASSQIQGGNQPQHF. For the CDR3, the DNA is TGTGCCAGCAGCCAGATACAGGGCGGCAATCAGCCCCAGCATTTT.

The V and J genes are TRBV11-2 and TRBJ2-7; D is uncertain. Deletions cut 1 base from V and 6 bases from J, with 4 bases between. This CDR3 contains 11 residues. Germline V gene lookup returns CDR1 SGHAT and CDR2 FQNNGV. This chain's CDR3 is CASSLGPEQYF. In nucleotides, the CDR3 is TGTGCCAGCAGCTTAGGGCCCGAGCAGTACTTC.

This chain uses TRBV12-3 or TRBV12-4 with TRBJ1-2, with TRBD1 matching 7 bases. V shed 4 bases, J shed 5 bases, and the junction held 1 base outside the gene matches. This CDR3 has 12 residues. The CDR3 DNA reads TGTGCCAGCAGTTCACAGGGGTATGGCTACACCTTC. Protein sequence: CASSSQGYGYTF.

V and J are TRBV5-6 and TRBJ2-5; TRBD1 agrees at 7 bases. Germline lookup yields CDR1 SGHDT and CDR2 YYEEEE. Germline trimming cut 4 bases from V and 4 bases from J; bases unmatched to any gene: 7. The CDR3 is made up of 14 amino acids. The CDR3 coding sequence is TGTGCCAGCAGCCACAGGGGTTTTTCAGAGACCCAGTACTTC. As protein: CASSHRGFSETQYF.

The rearrangement joins TRBV6-2 or TRBV6-3 to TRBJ1-1, with TRBD1 as a possible D gene (6 bases). Trimming stripped 5 bases from V and 8 bases from J, with 9 bases between. The CDR3 spans 11 residues. Germline CDR1 MNHEY, CDR2 SVGEGT. CDR3 loop: CASSNTGEAFF. The CDR3, as DNA: TGTGCCAGCAGTAACACAGGGGAAGCTTTCTTT.

This clone was picked up a small number of times. The V call is TRBV5-1, the J call TRBJ2-3; TRBD2 matches at 13 bases. The CDR3 extends over 16 amino acids. Unmatched junction bases numbered 4, after V lost 4 bases and J lost 2 bases. Germline V gene data show CDR1 as SGHRS and CDR2 as YFSETQ. The CDR3 bases are TGCGCCAGCAGCGGACTAGCGGGGGCCAACACAGATACGCAGTATTTT. The encoded protein is CASSGLAGANTDTQYF.

The V gene is TRBV30, the J gene TRBJ1-1; D uncertain. Germline-derived CDR1 and CDR2 are GTSNPN and SVGIG (reference sequence). The germline V and J ends were trimmed by 5 bases and 3 bases, with 10 bases remaining between them. The CDR3 extends over 12 amino acids. In DNA, the CDR3 is TGTGCCTGGGGACTTATGGACACTGAAGCTTTCTTT. It yields the protein CAWGLMDTEAFF.

The rearrangement joins TRBV18 to TRBJ2-1; 8 positions match TRBD2. J gave up 4 bases and V 3 bases, and 8 bases lay outside the gene matches. The CDR3 runs to 16 residues. Germline V CDR1 and CDR2: KGHSH, LQKENI. CDR3 DNA sequence: TGTGCCAGCTCACCGATTAGCGGGACCCTTTACAATGAGCAGTTCTTC. The encoded protein is CASSPISGTLYNEQFF.

The rearrangement uses TRBV18 and TRBJ2-7; 9 nucleotides align to TRBD1. V was pared by 5 bases and J by 7 bases, with 15 bases of the junction left unmatched. CDR3 length equals 16 residues. In germline, CDR1 is KGHSH, CDR2 LQKENI. DNA of the CDR3: TGTGCCAGCTCAGCCGGGACAGGGAGGCTGATGGGTGAGCAGTACTTC. Amino acids: CASSAGTGRLMGEQYF.

This chain's CDR3 is CASSVVQGPGTGELFF. The CDR3 coding sequence is TGTGCCAGCAGCGTAGTACAGGGGCCGGGGACCGGGGAGCTGTTTTTT. The chain combines TRBV9 with TRBJ2-2, with 7 nucleotides matching TRBD1. This CDR3 contains 16 residues. V was pared by 0 bases and J by 5 bases, with 7 bases of the junction left unmatched. Germline assignment: CDR1 SGDLS and CDR2 YYNGEE.

The chain employs TRBV19 and TRBJ1-1, with D possibly being TRBD1 (6 bases). Deletions cut 4 bases from V and 0 bases from J, with 9 bases between. Germline loops: CDR1 LNHDA, CDR2 SQIVND (reference sequence). This CDR3 has 14 residues. CDR3 sequence: CASSTGTLNTEAFF. CDR3 nucleotide sequence: TGTGCCAGTAGTACAGGGACACTGAACACTGAAGCTTTCTTT.

The V call is TRBV13, the J call TRBJ2-5; TRBD1 matches 7 bases. The CDR3 sequence is 14 residues long. Per germline, CDR1 PRHDT and CDR2 FYEKMQ (reference sequence). V shed 4 bases and J 5 bases; nucleotides not matched to a gene: 7. The CDR3 sequence is CASSSQQGMETQYF. For the CDR3, the DNA is TGTGCCAGCAGCTCTCAACAGGGGATGGAGACCCAGTACTTC.

The chain links TRBV5-1 to TRBJ1-2, with TRBD1 matching over 7 bases. V was pared by 1 base and J by 4 bases, with 16 bases of the junction left unmatched. The length of the CDR3 is 18 residues. Per the germline V gene, CDR1 is SGHRS and CDR2 is YFSETQ. The chain's CDR3 is CASSLPTDRDGYGYGYTF. CDR3 coding DNA: TGCGCCAGCAGCTTGCCTACTGACAGGGACGGTTACGGCTATGGCTACACCTTC.

In this sample, this clone turned up once. The J gene is TRBJ2-7, the V gene TRBV6-5, with D possibly being TRBD2 (6 bases). Trimming pared 5 bases from V and 2 bases from J, leaving 16 bases between. CDR3 size: 15 residues. Looked up from germline, CDR1 is MNHEY and CDR2 is SVGAGI. CDR3: CASSPSWGDPYEQYF. The CDR3 DNA sequence: TGTGCCAGCAGTCCTTCGTGGGGGGACCCCTACGAGCAGTACTTC.

The chain carries TRBV6-6 and TRBJ1-5; D is undetermined. The CDR3 contains 15 residues. The ends were cut back, 0 bases at V and 3 bases at J, with 9 bases in the middle. Germline CDR1 reads MNHNY; CDR2 reads SVGAGI (reference sequence). CDR3 bases: TGTGCCAGCAGTTACTCGAGTCAGGACAATCAGCCCCAGCATTTT. The encoded protein is CASSYSSQDNQPQHF.

The V and J genes are TRBV9 and TRBJ1-4; perhaps TRBD1 as D (6 bases). The CDR3 is 14 amino acids. CDR1 SGDLS and CDR2 YYNGEE come from the germline V gene. V shed 0 bases and J shed 4 bases, with 7 bases lying between them. CDR3 sequence (DNA): TGTGCCAGCAGCGTAGGGACAGATAATGAAAAACTGTTTTTT. It yields the protein CASSVGTDNEKLFF.

This clone has just a few counts. The rearrangement joins TRBV7-2 to TRBJ2-3; 9 bases are a match to TRBD2. Germline lookup yields CDR1 SGHTA and CDR2 FQGNSA. The CDR3 length is 14 residues. V shed 3 bases, J shed 6 bases, and the junction held 4 bases outside the gene matches. CDR3 DNA sequence: TGTGCCAGCAGCTTTAGCGGGAGTGGGGATACGCAGTATTTT. The encoded protein is CASSFSGSGDTQYF.

The genes are TRBV7-9 and TRBJ2-5; no definite D call. Germline assignment: CDR1 SEHNR and CDR2 FQNEAQ (reference sequence). CDR3 size: 10 residues. Trimming removed 5 bases from V and 5 bases from J, with 3 bases in between. The DNA of the CDR3 is TGTGCCAGCAGCCTGGAGACCCAGTACTTC. It translates to CASSLETQYF.

In its sample, this clone was seen once. The CDR3 bases are TGTGCCAGCAGTTTGTCACAGATCAATGAGCAGTTCTTC. Amino acid sequence: CASSLSQINEQFF. The V call is TRBV12-3 or TRBV12-4, the J call TRBJ2-1; D call uncertain. Trimming shortened V by 3 bases and J by 6 bases, and 9 bases separated the two germline ends. There are 13 residues in the CDR3.